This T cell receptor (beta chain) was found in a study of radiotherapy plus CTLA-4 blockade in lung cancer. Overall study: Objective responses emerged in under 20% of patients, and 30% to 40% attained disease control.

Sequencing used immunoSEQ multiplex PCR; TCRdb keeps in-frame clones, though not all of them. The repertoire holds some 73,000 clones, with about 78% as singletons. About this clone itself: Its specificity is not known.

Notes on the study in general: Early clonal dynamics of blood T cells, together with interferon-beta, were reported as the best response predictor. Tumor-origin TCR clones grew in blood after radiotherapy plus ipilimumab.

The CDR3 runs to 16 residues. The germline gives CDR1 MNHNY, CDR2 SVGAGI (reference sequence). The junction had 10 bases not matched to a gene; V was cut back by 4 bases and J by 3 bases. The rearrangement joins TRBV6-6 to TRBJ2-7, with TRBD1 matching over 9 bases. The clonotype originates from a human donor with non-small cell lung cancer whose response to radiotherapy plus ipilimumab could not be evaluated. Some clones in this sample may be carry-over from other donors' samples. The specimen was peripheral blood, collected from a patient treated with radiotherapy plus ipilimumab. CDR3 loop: CASSSPPTTGGYEQYF. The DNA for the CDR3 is TGTGCCAGCAGTTCCCCGCCTACGACAGGGGGCTACGAGCAGTACTTC.